This TCR beta chain was retrieved from a study of T cell repertoires in cytomegalovirus infection. Looking at the study overall: CMV infection and matching HLA type were both indicated by public TCR beta signatures.

This CDR3 has 17 residues. Germline V gene lookup returns CDR1 SGHVS and CDR2 FQNEAQ. The V end was cut by 0 bases, the J end by 0 bases, with 14 bases between. TCRdb analysed the reads with MiXCR anew, one entry per CDR3 protein. The sample gives a few hundred thousand distinct CDR3 sequences, approximately 15% of which show up once; 8.5% to 10% is in the top ten. This clonotype was counted many times. This chain joins TRBV7-8 and TRBJ1-2; D not certain. Source material: PBMCs. The receptor was isolated from a human donor in good health (CMV status not recorded). Some clones in this sample may be carry-over from other donors' samples. Here the CDR3 reads CASSLAERGIANYGYTF. The CDR3, as DNA: TGTGCCAGCAGCTTAGCGGAGCGTGGCATAGCTAACTATGGCTACACCTTC.